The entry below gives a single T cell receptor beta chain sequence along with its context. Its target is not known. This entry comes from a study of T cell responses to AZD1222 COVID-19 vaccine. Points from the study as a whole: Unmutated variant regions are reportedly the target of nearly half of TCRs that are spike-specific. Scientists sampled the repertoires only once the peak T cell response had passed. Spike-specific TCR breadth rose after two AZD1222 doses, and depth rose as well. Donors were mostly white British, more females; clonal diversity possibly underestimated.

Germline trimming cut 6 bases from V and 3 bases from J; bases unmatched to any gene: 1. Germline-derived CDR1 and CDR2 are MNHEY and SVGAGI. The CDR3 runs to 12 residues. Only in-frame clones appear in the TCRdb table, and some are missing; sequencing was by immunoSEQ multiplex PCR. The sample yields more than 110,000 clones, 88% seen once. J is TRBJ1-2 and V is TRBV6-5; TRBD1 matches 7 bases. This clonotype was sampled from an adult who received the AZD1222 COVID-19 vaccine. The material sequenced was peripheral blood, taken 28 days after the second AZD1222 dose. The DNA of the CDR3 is TGTGCCAGCAGAGGGACAGACTATGGCTACACCTTC. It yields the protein CASRGTDYGYTF.